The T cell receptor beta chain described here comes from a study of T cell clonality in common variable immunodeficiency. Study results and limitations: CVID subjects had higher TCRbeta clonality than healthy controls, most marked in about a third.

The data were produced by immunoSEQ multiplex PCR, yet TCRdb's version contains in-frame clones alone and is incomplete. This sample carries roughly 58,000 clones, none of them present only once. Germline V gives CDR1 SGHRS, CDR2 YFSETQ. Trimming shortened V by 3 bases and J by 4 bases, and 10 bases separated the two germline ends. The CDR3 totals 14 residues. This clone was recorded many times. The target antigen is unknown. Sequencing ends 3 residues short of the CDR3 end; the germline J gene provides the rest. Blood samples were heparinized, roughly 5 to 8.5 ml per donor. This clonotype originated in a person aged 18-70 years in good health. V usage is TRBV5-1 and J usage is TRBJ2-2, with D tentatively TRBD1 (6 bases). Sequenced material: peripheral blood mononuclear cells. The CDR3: CASSSLQGTGELFF. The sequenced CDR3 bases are TGCGCCAGCAGCTCCCTACAGGGCACCGGGGAG.